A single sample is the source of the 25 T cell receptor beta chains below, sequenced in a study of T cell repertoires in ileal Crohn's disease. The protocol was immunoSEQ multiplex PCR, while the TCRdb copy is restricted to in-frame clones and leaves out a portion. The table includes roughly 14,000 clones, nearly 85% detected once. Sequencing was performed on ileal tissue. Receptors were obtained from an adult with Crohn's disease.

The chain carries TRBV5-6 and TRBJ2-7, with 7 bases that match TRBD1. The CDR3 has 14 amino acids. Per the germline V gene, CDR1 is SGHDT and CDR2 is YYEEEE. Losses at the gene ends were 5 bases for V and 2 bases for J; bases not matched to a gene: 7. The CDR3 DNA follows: TGTGCCAGCAGTAAACGGGGACAGACCTACGAGCAGTACTTC. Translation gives CASSKRGQTYEQYF.

CDR3 loop: CASSGGALNTGELFF. CDR3 DNA: TGTGCCAGCAGCGGGGGGGCCCTCAACACCGGGGAGCTGTTTTTT. The chain joins TRBV5-4 to TRBJ2-2; tentatively, D is TRBD2 (7 bases). This CDR3 spans 15 amino acids. V lost 4 bases to trimming and J lost 2 bases, with 12 bases between them. CDR1 is SGHNT, CDR2 YYREEE, per germline (reference sequence).

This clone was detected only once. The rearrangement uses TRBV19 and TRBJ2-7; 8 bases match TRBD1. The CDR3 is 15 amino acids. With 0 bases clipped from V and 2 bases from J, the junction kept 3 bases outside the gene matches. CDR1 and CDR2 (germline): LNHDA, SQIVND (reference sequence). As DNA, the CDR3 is TGTGCCAGTAGTATAGATGGGACAGGCCCCTACGAGCAGTACTTC. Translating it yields CASSIDGTGPYEQYF.

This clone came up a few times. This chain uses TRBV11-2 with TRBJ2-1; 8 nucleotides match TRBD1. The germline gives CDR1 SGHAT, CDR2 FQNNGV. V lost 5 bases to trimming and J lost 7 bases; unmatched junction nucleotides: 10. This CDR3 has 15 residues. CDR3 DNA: TGTGCCAGCAGCCCGACCGGACAGGGCTGGAATGAGCAGTTCTTC. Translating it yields CASSPTGQGWNEQFF.

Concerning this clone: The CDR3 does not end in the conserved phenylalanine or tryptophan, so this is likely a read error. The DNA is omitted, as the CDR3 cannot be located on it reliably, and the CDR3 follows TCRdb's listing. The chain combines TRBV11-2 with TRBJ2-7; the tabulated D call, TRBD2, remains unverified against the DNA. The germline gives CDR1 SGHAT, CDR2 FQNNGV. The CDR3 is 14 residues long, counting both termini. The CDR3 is CASSSTRVLAGVNI.

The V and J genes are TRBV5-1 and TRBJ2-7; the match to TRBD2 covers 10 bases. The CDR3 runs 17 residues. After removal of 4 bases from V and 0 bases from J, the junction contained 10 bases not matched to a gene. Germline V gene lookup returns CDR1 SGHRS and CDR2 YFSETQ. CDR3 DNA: TGCGCCAGCAGCCCCGCCTTTGCTAGCGGGAGCTCCTACGAGCAGTACTTC. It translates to CASSPAFASGSSYEQYF.

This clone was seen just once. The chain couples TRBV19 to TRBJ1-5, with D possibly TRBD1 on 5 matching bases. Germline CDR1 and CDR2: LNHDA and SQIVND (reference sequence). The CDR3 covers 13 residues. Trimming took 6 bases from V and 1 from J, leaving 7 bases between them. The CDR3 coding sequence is TGTGCCAGTAGCCCAGGGAGCAATCAGCCCCAGCATTTT. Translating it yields CASSPGSNQPQHF.

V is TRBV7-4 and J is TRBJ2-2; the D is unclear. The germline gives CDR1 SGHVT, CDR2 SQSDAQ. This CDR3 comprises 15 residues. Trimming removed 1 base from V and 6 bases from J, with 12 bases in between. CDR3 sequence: CASSLVKRCAGELFF. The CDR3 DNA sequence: TGTGCCAGCAGCTTAGTTAAGCGTTGCGCCGGGGAGCTGTTTTTT.

The CDR3 reads CASRKPGTGSGYTF. DNA of the CDR3: TGTGCCAGCCGTAAGCCGGGTACAGGGAGCGGCTACACCTTC. The V call is TRBV6-1, the J call TRBJ1-2, with a possible D match to TRBD1 (6 bases). Germline CDR1 reads MNHNS; CDR2 reads SASEGT. CDR3 size: 14 residues. With 8 bases removed from V and 8 bases from J, the gap between germline ends came to 21 bases.

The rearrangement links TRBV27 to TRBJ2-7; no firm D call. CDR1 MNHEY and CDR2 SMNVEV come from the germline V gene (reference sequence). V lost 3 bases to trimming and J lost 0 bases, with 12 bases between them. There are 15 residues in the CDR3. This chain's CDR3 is CASSFRQRSSYEQYF. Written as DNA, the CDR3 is TGTGCCAGCAGTTTTCGGCAAAGGAGCTCCTACGAGCAGTACTTC.

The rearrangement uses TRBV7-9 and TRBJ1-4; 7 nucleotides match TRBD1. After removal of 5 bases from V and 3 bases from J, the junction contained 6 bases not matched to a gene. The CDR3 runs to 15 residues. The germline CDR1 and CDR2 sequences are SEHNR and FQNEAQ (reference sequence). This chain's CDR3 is CASSIVQGANEKLFF. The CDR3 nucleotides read TGTGCCAGCAGCATAGTCCAGGGGGCTAATGAAAAACTGTTTTTT.

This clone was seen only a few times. CDR3 in DNA: TGTGCCAGCAGTACGGACAGGGGGCTAGGCTACACCTTC. Amino acid sequence: CASSTDRGLGYTF. The genes are TRBV6-5 and TRBJ1-2, with 11 bases that match TRBD1. The V and J ends lost 5 bases and 8 bases, in that order; junction bases with no gene match: 4. Germline values: CDR1 MNHEY, CDR2 SVGAGI. The CDR3 is 13 amino acids.

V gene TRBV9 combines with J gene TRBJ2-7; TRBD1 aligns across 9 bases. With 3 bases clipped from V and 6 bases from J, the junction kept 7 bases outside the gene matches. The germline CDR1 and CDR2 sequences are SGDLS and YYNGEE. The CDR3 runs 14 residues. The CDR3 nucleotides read TGTGCCAGCAGCGGGACAGGGGTGAGGGGCGAGCAGTACTTC. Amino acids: CASSGTGVRGEQYF.

The CDR3 DNA reads TGCGCCAGCAGCTTGAGGGGGACAAACGACGAGCAGTACTTC. It is translated as CASSLRGTNDEQYF. V usage is TRBV5-1 and J usage is TRBJ2-7; D might be TRBD1 (6 bases). The CDR3 length is 14 residues. V shed 1 base and J shed 5 bases, with 13 bases lying between them. Germline-derived CDR1 and CDR2 are SGHRS and YFSETQ.

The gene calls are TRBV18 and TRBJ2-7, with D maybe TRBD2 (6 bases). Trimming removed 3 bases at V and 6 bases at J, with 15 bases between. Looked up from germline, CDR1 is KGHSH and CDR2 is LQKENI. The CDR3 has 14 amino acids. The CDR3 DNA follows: TGTGCCAGCTCACCTCGGGGCGGGGTCCGCGAGCAGTACTTC. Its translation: CASSPRGGVREQYF.

The DNA of the CDR3 is TGTGCCAGTAGTATAGAACAGGGGTTCTATGGCTACACCTTC. It translates to CASSIEQGFYGYTF. The chain has TRBV19 and TRBJ1-2, with 7 bases aligning to TRBD1. Germline assignment: CDR1 LNHDA and CDR2 SQIVND (reference sequence). The V gene end was trimmed by 0 bases and the J gene end by 4 bases; junction bases not matched to a gene: 2. This CDR3 is 14 amino acids long.

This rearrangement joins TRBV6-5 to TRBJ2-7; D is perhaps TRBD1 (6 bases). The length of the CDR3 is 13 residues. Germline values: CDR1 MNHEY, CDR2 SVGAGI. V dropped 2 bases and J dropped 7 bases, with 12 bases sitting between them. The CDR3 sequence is CASSYDRLKEQYF. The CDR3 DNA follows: TGTGCCAGCAGTTACGACAGGTTGAAAGAGCAGTACTTC.

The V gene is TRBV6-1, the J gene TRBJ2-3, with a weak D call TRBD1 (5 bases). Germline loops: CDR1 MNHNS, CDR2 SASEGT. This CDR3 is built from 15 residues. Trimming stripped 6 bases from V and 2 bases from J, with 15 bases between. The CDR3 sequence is CASRFREFPTDTQYF. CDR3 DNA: TGTGCCAGCAGGTTCAGGGAATTCCCCACAGATACGCAGTATTTT.

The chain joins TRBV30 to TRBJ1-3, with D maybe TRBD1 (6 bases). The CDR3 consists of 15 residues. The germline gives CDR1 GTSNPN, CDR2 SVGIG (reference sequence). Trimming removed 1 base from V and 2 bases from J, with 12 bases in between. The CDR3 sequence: CAWSANRAAGNTIYF. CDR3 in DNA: TGTGCCTGGAGTGCCAACAGGGCGGCTGGAAACACCATATATTTT.

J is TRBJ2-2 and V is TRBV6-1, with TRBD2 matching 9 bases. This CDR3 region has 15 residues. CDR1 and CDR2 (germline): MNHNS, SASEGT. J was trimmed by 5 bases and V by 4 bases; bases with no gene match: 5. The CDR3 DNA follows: TGTGCCAGCAGTGTACCTAGCGGGACGACCGGGGAGCTGTTTTTT. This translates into CASSVPSGTTGELFF.

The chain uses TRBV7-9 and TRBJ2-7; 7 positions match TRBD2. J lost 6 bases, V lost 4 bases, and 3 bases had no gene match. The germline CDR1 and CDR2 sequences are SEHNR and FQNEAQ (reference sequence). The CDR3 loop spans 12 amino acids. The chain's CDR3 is CASSWGGGEQYF. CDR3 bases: TGTGCCAGCAGCTGGGGGGGAGGCGAGCAGTACTTC.

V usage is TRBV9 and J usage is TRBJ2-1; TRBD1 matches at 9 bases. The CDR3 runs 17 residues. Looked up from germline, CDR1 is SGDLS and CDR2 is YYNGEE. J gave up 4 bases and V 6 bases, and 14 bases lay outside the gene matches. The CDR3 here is CASTSGSWDRDYNEQFF. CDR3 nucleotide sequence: TGTGCCAGCACCTCTGGCTCATGGGACAGGGATTACAATGAGCAGTTCTTC.

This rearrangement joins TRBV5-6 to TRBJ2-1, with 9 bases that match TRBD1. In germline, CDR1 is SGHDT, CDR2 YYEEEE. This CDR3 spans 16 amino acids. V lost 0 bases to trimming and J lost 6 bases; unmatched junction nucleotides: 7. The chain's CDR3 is CASSLAAGTGSNEQFF. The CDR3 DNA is TGTGCCAGCAGCTTGGCCGCCGGGACAGGGAGCAATGAGCAGTTCTTC.

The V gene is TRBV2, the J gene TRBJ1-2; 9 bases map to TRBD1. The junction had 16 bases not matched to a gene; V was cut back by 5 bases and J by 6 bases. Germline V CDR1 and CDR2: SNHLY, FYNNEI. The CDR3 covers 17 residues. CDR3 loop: CASSLALPQGARNGYTF. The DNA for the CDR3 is TGTGCCAGCAGTCTCGCACTTCCACAGGGGGCGAGAAATGGCTACACCTTC.

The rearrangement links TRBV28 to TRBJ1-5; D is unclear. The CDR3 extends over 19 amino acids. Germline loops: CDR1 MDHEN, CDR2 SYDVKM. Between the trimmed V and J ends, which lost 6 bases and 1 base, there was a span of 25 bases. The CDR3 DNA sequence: TGTGCCAGCAGGATCCCCCAGTGTTGTGGGCTTCTGAGCAATCAGCCCCAGCATTTT. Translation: CASRIPQCCGLLSNQPQHF. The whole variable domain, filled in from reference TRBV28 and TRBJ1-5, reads DVKVTQSSRYLVKRTGEKVFLECVQDMDHENMFWYRQDPGLGLRLIYFSYDVKMKEKGDIPEGYSVSREKKERFSLILESASTNQTSMYLCASRIPQCCGLLSNQPQHFGDGTRLSIL.